This T cell receptor beta chain was documented in a study of response to subunit inactivated influenza vaccine. Study-wide results and caveats: It was the authors' suggestion that each seasonal influenza vaccination recruits few new T cells.

This clonotype was counted a few times. Its antigen is not known. The CDR3 totals 14 residues. Deletions cut 3 bases from V and 1 base from J, with 7 bases between. Germline CDR1 reads SGDLS; CDR2 reads YYNGEE. TCRdb ran MiXCR on the RT-PCR reads and lists one entry per CDR3 protein. The sample lists hundreds of thousands of distinct CDR3 sequences; around a sixth were seen once. The sample consisted of PBMCs from blood, taken about 13 days after vaccination. The rearrangement links TRBV9 to TRBJ2-2; perhaps TRBD1 as D (6 bases). This receptor was taken from a man aged 50 or older who received an inactivated influenza vaccine. The CDR3 region is CASSAGVNTGELFF. In DNA, the CDR3 is TGTGCCAGCAGCGCAGGGGTGAACACCGGGGAGCTGTTTTTT.